There are a few counts of the clone carrying this TCR beta chain. The germline V gene encodes CDR1 LGHNA and CDR2 YNFKEQ. This CDR3 region has 15 residues. The ends lost 1 base at V and 2 bases at J; junction bases unmatched: 3. The sample belongs to a study of T cells in Graves' hyperthyroidism and ophthalmopathy. No progression to ophthalmopathy during 18 months of follow-up defined stable disease. Fresh 10 ml peripheral blood yielded PBMCs. There were TCR beta CDR3 regions amplified from RNA transcripts. Carried out on the TCR CDR3, a first-round RT-PCR used the HTBI primer set. TCRdb processed the multiplex PCR reads anew with MiXCR; each CDR3 protein has one entry. The repertoire consists of some 350,000 distinct CDR3 sequences, with more than 20% occurring once and the leading ten covering about 70%.

This clonotype was sampled from a man aged 45-60 years with Graves' hyperthyroidism. Material: blood. The chain uses TRBV4-2 and TRBJ2-3; 7 positions match TRBD1. The CDR3 DNA reads TGTGCCAGCAGCCAAGGCGACAGGGTCACAGATACGCAGTATTTT. Translated, it gives CASSQGDRVTDTQYF.